This T cell receptor (beta chain) was retrieved from a study of post-analysis software for immune sequencing data. General observations from the study: Co-batched samples clustered tightly together by F measure. Compared with controls, patients had more of roughly five TRBV segments, including TRBV5-6, TRBV5-1 and TRBV20-1. Multiple sclerosis patients had significantly lower normalized Chao1 diversity than controls.

Details on this clonotype: Antigen: not known. The junction differs from germline at one of its ends, possibly a read error.

The TCR beta cDNA libraries carried unique molecular identifiers. Roughly 500,000 cDNA molecules were obtained per 1 to 10 million input T cells. TCRdb re-derived calls from the PCR reads in MiXCR, one entry per CDR3 protein. The sample lists approximately 690,000 distinct CDR3 sequences; about 60% were seen once. The CDR3 is 16 amino acids. The sequencing sample was made of blood. This sequence was found in a girl aged 2 to 10 with multiple sclerosis. The chain recombines TRBV12-3 or TRBV12-4 with TRBJ2-7; 12 bases fit TRBD1. CDR3 sequence reads: CARSSPGQGAPYEQYF. DNA of the CDR3: TGTGCCCGCAGTTCCCCGGGACAGGGGGCTCCCTACGAGCAGTACTTC.